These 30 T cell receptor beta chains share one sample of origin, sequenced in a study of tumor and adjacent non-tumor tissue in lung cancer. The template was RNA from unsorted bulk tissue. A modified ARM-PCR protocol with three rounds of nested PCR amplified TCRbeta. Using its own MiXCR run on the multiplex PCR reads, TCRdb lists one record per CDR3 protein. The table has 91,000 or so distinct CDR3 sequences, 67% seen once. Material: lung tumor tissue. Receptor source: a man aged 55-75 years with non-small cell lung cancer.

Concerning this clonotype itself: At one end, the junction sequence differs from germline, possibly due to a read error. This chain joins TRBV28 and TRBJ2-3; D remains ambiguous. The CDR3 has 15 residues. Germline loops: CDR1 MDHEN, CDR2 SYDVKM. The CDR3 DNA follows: TGTGCCAGCGGTTTGGTCGAACCCAGCACAGATACGCAGTATTTT. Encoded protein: CASGLVEPSTDTQYF.

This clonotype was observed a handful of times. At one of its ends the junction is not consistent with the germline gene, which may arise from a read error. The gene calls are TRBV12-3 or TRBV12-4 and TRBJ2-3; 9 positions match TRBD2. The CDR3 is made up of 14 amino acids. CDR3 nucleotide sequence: TGTGTCAGCAGTTTGCCAGTAGCGGGGGCTACGCAGTATTTT. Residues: CVSSLPVAGATQYF.

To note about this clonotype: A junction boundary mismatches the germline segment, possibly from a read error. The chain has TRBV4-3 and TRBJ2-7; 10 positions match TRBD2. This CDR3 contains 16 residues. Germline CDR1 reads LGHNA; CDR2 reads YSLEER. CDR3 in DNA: TGCGTCAGTAGCCAAGATCAGGCTAGCGGGAGTTACGAGCAGAACTTC. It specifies CVSSQDQASGSYEQNF.

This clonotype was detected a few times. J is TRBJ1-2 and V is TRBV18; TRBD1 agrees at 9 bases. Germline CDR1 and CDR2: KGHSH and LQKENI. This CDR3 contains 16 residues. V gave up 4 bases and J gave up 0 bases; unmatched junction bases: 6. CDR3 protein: CASSRTGESPNYGYTF. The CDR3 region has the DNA TGTGCCAGCTCACGGACAGGGGAATCGCCTAACTATGGCTACACCTTC. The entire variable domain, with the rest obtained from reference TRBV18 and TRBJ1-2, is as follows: NAGVMQNPRHLVRRRGQEARLRCSPMKGHSHVYWYRQLPEEGLKFMVYLQKENIIDESGMPKERFSAEFPKEGPSILRIQQVVRGDSAAYFCASSRTGESPNYGYTFGSGTRLTVV.

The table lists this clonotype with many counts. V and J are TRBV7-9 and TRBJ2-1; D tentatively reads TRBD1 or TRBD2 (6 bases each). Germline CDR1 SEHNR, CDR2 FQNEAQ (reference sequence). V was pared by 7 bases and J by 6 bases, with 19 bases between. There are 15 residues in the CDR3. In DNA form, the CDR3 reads TGTGCCAGCATCGCACCGGGGGCGACTAGCAATGAGCAGTTCTTC. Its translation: CASIAPGATSNEQFF.

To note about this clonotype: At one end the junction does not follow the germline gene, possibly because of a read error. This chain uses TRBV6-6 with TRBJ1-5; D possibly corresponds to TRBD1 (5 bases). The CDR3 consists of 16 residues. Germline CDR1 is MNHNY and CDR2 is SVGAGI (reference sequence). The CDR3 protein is CDSSLIPGTEYQPQHF. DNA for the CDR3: TGTGACAGCAGTTTAATCCCGGGGACGGAATATCAGCCCCAGCATTTT.

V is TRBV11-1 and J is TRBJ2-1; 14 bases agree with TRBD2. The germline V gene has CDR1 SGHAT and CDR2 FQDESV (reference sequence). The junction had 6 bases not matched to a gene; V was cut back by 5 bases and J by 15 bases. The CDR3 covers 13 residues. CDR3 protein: CASSPGLAGEGFF. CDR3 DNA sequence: TGTGCCAGCAGCCCGGGACTAGCGGGAGAGGGGTTCTTC.

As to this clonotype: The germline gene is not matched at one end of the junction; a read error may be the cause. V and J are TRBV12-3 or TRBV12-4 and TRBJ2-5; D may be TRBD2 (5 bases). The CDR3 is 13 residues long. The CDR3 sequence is CASSGLGGETHYF. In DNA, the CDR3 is TGTGCCAGCAGCGGACTGGGCGGAGAGACCCATTACTTC.

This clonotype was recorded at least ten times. CDR3 sequence: CASSYGGPGNTIYF. CDR3 nucleotide sequence: TGTGCCAGCAGTTACGGGGGTCCTGGAAACACCATATATTTT. The chain recombines TRBV6-2 or TRBV6-3 with TRBJ1-3; D is perhaps TRBD1 (5 bases). CDR1 and CDR2 from the germline V gene are MNHEY and SVGEGT. The CDR3 has 14 amino acids. V was clipped by 2 bases and J by 2 bases, with 7 bases between them.

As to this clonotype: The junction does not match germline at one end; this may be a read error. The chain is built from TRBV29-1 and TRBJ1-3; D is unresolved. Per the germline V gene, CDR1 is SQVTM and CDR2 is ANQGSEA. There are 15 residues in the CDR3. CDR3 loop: CNVRAEQHSRNTIYF. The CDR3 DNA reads TGCAACGTTCGAGCGGAACAGCACTCTCGAAACACCATATATTTT.

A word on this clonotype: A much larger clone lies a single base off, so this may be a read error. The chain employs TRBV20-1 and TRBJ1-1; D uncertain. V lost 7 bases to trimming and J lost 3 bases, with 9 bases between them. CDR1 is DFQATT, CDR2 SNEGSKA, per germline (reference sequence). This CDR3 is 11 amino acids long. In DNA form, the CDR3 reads TGCAGTGTTAGTGGGGACACTGAAGCTTTCTTT. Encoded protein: CSVSGDTEAFF.

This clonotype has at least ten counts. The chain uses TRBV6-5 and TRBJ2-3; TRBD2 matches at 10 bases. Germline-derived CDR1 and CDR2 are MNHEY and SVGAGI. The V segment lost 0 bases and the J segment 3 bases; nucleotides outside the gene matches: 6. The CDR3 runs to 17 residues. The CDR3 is CASSYSITSGVTDTQYF. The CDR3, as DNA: TGTGCCAGCAGTTACTCGATCACTAGCGGGGTGACAGATACGCAGTATTTT.

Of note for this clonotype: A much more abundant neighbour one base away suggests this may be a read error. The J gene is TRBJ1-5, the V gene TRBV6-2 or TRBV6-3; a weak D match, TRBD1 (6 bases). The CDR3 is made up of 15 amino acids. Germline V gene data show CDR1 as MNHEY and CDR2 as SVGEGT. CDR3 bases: TGTGCCAGCAGCGAATACGGGGGGGGCAATCGGCCCCAGCATTTT. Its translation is CASSEYGGGNRPQHF.

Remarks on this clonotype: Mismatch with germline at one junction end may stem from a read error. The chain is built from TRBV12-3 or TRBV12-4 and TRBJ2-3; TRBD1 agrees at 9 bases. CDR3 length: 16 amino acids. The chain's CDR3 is CASSPSDRGSTYTQYF. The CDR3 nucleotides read TGTGCCAGCAGTCCCAGTGACAGGGGGAGCACATATACGCAGTATTTC.

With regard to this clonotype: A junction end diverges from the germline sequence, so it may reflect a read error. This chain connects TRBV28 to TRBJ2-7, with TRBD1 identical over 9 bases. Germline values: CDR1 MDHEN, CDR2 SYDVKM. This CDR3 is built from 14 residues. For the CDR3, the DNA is TGTGCTAGCAGTCCGACAGGGGGGCGGAACGAGAAGTACTTC. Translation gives CASSPTGGRNEKYF. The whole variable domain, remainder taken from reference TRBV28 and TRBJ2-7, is DVKVTQSSRYLVKRTGEKVFLECVQDMDHENMFWYRQDPGLGLRLIYFSYDVKMKEKGDIPEGYSVSREKKERFSLILESASTNQTSMYLCASSPTGGRNEKYFGPGTRLTVT.

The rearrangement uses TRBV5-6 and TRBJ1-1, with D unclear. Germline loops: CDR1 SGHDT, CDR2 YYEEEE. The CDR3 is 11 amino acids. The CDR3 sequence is CESSLETEAFF. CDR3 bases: TGTGAAAGCAGCTTGGAAACTGAAGCTTTCTTT. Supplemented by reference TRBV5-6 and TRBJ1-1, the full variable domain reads DAGVTQSPTHLIKTRGQQVTLRCSPKSGHDTVSWYQQALGQGPQFIFQYYEEEERQRGNFPDRFSGHQFPNYSSELNVNALLLGDSALYLCESSLETEAFFGQGTRLTVV.

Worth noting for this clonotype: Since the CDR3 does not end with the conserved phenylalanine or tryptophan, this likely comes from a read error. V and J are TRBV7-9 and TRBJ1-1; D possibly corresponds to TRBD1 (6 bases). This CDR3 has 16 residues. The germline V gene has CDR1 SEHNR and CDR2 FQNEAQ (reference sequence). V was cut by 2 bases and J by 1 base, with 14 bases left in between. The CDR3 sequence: CASSLLMKGGNTEAFS. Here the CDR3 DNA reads TGTGCCAGCAGCTTACTGATGAAGGGGGGGAACACTGAAGCTTTCTCT.

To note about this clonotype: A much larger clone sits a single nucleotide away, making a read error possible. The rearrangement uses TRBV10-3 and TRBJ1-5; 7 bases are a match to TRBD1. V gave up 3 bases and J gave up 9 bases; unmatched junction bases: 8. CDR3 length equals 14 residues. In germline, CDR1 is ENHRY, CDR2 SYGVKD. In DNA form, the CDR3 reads TGTGCCATCAGTGAAACAGGGGATCGGCGGCCCCAGCATTTT. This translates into CAISETGDRRPQHF.

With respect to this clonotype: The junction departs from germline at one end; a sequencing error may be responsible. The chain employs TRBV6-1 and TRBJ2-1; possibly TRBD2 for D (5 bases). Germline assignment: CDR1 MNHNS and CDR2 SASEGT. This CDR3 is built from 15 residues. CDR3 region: CTSSVVGVSYNEQLF. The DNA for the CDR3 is TGTACCAGCAGTGTAGTGGGAGTCTCCTACAATGAGCAGTTATTC.

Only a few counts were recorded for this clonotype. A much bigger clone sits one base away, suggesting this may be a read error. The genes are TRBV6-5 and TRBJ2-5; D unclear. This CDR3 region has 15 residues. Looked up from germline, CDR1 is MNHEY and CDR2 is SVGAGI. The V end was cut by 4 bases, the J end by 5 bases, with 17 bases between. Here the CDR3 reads CASSCSLGMGETQYF. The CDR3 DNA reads TGTGCCAGCAGTTGCTCGTTGGGGATGGGTGAGACCCAGTACTTC.

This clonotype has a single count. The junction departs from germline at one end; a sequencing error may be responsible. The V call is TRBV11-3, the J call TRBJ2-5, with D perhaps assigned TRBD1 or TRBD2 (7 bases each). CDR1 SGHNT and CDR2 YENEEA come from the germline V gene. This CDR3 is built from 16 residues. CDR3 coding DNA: TGTACCAGCAGCTTAGAGAGCGGGACAGTCGTAGAGACCCAATACTTC. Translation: CTSSLESGTVVETQYF.

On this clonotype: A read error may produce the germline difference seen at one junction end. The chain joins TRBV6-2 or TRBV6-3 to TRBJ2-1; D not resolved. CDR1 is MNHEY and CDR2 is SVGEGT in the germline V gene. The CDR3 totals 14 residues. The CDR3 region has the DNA TGTGCAAGCAGTGGGTCGGGCAGCTACAATGAGAAGTTCTTC. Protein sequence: CASSGSGSYNEKFF.

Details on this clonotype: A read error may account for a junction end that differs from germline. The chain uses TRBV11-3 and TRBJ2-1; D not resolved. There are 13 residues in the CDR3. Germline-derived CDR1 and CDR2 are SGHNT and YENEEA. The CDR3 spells CANSLDLGDDQFF. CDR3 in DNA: TGTGCCAACAGCTTAGATTTAGGAGATGATCAGTTCTTC.

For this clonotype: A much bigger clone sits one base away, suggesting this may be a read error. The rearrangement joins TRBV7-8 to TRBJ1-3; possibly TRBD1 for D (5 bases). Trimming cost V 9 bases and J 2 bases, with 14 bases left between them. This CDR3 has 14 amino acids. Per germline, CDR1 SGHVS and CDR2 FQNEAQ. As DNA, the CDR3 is TGTGCCAGGAGCACCCGGGGGGCTGGAAACACCATATATTTT. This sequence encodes CARSTRGAGNTIYF.

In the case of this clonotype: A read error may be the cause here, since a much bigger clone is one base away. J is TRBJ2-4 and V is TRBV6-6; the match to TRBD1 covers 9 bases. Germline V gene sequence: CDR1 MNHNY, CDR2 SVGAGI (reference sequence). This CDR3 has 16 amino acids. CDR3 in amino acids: CANSQRDRDSKNIQYF. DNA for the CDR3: TGTGCCAACAGTCAAAGGGACAGGGATTCCAAAAACATTCAGTACTTC.

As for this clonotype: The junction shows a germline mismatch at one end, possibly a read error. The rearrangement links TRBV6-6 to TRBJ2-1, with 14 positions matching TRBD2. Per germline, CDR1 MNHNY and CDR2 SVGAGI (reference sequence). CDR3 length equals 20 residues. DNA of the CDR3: TGTGCCAGCAGTTACTCCTGGACTAGCGGGGGGCCAAGAGCTTACATTGAGCAGTTCTTC. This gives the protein CASSYSWTSGGPRAYIEQFF.

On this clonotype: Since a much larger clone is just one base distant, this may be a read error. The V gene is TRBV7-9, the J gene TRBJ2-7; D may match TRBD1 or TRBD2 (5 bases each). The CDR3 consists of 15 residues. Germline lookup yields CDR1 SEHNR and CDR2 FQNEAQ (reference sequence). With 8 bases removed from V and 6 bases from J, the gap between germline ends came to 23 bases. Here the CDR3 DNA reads TGTGCCAGCGGCCCAGTTGGGGGTTGGAATCGCGAGCAGTACTTC. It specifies CASGPVGGWNREQYF.

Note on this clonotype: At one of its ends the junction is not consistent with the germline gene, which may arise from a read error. In DNA, the CDR3 is TGTGCCAGCAGCAACAGCGGGGCGAACACCGGGGAGCTGTCTTTT. Its protein product is CASSNSGANTGELSF. The rearrangement uses TRBV11-2 and TRBJ2-2; 7 nucleotides line up with TRBD2. CDR3 length equals 15 residues. CDR1 is SGHAT, CDR2 FQNNGV, per germline.

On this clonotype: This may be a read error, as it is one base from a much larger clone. The CDR3 loop is CSAPGHRRNNEQFF. The CDR3 coding sequence is TGCAGTGCCCCGGGCCACAGAAGAAACAATGAGCAGTTCTTC. The chain recombines TRBV20-1 with TRBJ2-1; the D is unclear. The CDR3 spans 14 residues. Germline CDR1 and CDR2: DFQATT and SNEGSKA (reference sequence). The V end was cut by 6 bases, the J end by 5 bases, with 17 bases between.

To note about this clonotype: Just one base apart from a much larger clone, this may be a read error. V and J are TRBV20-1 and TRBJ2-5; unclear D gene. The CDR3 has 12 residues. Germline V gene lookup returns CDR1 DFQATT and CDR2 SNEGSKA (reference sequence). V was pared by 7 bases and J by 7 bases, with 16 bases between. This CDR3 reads CSVSPNKGTQYF. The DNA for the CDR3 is TGCAGTGTTAGCCCGAATAAGGGGACCCAGTACTTC.